This TCR beta chain originates from a study of radiotherapy plus CTLA-4 blockade in lung cancer. Across the study: Objective responses occurred in 18% of patients; over 30% had disease control.

Participants had chemo-refractory metastatic non-small-cell lung cancer and were treated with focal radiation plus ipilimumab CTLA-4 blockade. Using immunoSEQ multiplex PCR, the repertoire was profiled, and TCRdb retains in-frame clones only, with some absent. The table includes fewer than 65,000 clones, 77% detected once. The CDR3 has 16 residues. Germline CDR1 reads MNHEY; CDR2 reads SMNVEV (reference sequence). V trimming: 8 bases; J trimming: 0 bases; junction bases outside the gene matches: 10. General observations from the study: Tumor-origin TCR clones grew in blood after radiotherapy plus ipilimumab. The best prediction of response reportedly came from early blood T cell clone dynamics, with interferon-beta.

This clone was detected once. The antigen is undetermined. The sequenced sample was peripheral blood, obtained from a patient treated with radiotherapy plus ipilimumab. The J gene is TRBJ2-3, the V gene TRBV27; 8 bases fit TRBD2. The sequence came from a human donor with non-small cell lung cancer whose response to radiotherapy plus ipilimumab could not be evaluated. The CDR3 bases are TGTGCCAGCGCACTTTCTAGCGGGCTTAGCACAGATACGCAGTATTTT. The encoded protein is CASALSSGLSTDTQYF.